This T cell receptor (beta chain) originates from a study of T cell repertoires in cytomegalovirus infection. The overall study: It was the public TCR beta signatures that indicated both CMV infection and matching HLA type.

This clonotype was detected only a few times. Its specificity is not known. Study results and caveats: Cumulative public TCR beta family frequency identified carriers of CMV plus the relevant HLA. The response measured ex vivo was dominated by TCR beta clonotypes (HLA-C-restricted and CMV-specific).

TCRdb used MiXCR to reprocess the reads, holding one entry per CDR3 protein. The sample holds 510,000 or so distinct CDR3 sequences, roughly 29% seen once. Material for sequencing was PBMCs. The receptor's source is a human donor in good health (CMV status not recorded). Some clones in this sample may be carry-over from other donors' samples.

CDR3 region: CASRLAGGMKTQYF. The DNA of the CDR3 is TGTGCCTCAAGACTAGCGGGAGGTATGAAGACCCAGTACTTC. The gene calls are TRBV19 and TRBJ2-5; TRBD2 matches 13 bases. Germline loops: CDR1 LNHDA, CDR2 SQIVND (reference sequence). The CDR3 runs to 14 residues. After removal of 11 bases from V and 6 bases from J, the junction contained 9 bases not matched to a gene.